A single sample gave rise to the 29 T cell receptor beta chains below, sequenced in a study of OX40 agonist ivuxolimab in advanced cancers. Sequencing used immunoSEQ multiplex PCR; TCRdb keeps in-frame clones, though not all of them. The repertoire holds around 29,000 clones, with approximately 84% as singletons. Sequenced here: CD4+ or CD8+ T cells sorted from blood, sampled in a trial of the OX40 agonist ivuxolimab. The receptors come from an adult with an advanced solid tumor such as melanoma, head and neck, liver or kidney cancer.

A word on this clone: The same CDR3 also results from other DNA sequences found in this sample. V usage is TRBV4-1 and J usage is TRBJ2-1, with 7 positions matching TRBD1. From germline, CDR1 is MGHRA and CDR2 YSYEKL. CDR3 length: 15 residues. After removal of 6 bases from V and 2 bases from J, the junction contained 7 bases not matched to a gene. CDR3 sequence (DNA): TGCGCCAGCAGACACACAGGGGTCACCTACAATGAGCAGTTCTTC. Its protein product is CASRHTGVTYNEQFF.

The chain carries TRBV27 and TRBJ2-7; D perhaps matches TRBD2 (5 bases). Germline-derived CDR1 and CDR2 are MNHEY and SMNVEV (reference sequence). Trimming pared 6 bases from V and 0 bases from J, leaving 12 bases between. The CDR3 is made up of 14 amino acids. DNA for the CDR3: TGTGCCAGCAGCTTAGGCGGGTTCTCCTACGAGCAGTACTTC. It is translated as CASSLGGFSYEQYF.

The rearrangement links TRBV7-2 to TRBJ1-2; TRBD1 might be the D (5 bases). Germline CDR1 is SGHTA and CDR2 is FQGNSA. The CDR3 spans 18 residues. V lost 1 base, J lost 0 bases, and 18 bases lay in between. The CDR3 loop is CASSLVGRETLANYGYTF. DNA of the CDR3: TGTGCCAGCAGCTTAGTCGGCAGGGAGACCCTGGCTAACTATGGCTACACCTTC.

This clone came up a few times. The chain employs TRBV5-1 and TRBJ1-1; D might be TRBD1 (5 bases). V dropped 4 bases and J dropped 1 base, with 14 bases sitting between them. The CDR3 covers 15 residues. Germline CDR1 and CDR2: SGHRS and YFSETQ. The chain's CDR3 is CASSLIDSQNTEAFF. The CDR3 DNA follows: TGCGCCAGCAGCCTTATCGACAGCCAGAACACTGAAGCTTTCTTT.

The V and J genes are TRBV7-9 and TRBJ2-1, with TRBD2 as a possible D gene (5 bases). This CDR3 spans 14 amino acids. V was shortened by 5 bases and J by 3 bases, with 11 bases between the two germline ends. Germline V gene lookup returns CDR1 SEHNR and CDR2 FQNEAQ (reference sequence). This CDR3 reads CASSQDSNYNEQFF. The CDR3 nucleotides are TGTGCCAGCAGCCAGGACTCGAACTACAATGAGCAGTTCTTC.

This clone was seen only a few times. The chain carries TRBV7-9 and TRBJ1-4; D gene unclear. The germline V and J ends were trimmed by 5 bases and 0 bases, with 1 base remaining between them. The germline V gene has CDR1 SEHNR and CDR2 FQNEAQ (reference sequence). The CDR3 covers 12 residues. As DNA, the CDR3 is TGTGCCAGCAGCCCAACTAATGAAAAACTGTTTTTT. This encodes CASSPTNEKLFF.

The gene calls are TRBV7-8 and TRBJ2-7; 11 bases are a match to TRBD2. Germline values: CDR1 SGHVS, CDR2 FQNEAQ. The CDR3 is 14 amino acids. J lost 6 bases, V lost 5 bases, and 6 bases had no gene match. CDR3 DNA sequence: TGTGCCAGCAGCCCCGGGACTAGCGGTTTCGAGCAGTACTTC. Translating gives CASSPGTSGFEQYF.

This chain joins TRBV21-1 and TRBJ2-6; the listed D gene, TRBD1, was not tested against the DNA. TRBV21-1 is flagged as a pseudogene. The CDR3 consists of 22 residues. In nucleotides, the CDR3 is TGTGCCAGCAGCAAAGCGCTCACCCATTTCCGGCAGGGGGCGTCTGGGGCCAACGTCCTGACTTTC. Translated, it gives CASSKALTHFRQGASGANVLTF.

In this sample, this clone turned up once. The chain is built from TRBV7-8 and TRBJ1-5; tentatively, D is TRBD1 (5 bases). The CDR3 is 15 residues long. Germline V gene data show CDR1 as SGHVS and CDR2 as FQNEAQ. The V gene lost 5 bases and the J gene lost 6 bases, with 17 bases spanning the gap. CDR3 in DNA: TGTGCCAGCAGCCCGGGACGATTGGTAGGTCAGCCCCAGCATTTT. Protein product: CASSPGRLVGQPQHF.

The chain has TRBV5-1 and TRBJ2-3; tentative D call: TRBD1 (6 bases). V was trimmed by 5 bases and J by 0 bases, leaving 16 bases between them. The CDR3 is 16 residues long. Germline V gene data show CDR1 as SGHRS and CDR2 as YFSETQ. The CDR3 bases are TGCGCCAGCAGTTATTTTGGACAGTCTAGCACAGATACGCAGTATTTT. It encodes CASSYFGQSSTDTQYF.

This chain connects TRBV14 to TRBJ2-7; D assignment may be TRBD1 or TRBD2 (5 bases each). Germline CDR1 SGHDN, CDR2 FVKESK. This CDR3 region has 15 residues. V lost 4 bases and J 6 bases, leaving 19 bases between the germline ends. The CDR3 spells CASSLSYRKEAEQYF. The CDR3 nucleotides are TGTGCCAGCAGCCTATCTTACAGGAAGGAGGCCGAGCAGTACTTC.

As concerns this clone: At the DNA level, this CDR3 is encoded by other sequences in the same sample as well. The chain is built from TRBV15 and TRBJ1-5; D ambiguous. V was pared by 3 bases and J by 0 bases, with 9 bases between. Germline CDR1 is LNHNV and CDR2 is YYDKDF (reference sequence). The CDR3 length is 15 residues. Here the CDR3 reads CATSREAYSNQPQHF. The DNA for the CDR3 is TGTGCCACCAGCAGGGAAGCTTATAGCAATCAGCCCCAGCATTTT.

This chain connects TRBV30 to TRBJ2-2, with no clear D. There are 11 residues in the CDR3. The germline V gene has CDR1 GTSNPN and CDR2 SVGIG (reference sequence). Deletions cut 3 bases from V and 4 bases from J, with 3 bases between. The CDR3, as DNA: TGTGCCTGGAGCGGCACCGGGGAGCTGTTTTTT. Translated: CAWSGTGELFF.

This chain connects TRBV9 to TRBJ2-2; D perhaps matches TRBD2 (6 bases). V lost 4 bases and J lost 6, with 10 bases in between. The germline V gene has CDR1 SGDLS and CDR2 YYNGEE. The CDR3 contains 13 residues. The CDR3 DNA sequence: TGTGCCAGCAGCACCCCGGGGGCCGGGGAGCTGTTTTTT. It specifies CASSTPGAGELFF.

CDR3 in DNA: TGTGCCAGCAGTGACTTCGCGGGGGGGCTGGATGAGCAGTTCTTC. Its translation: CASSDFAGGLDEQFF. J is TRBJ2-1 and V is TRBV6-4; 9 bases map to TRBD2. The CDR3 is made up of 15 amino acids. The germline V gene has CDR1 MRHNA and CDR2 SNTAGT. V lost 1 base, J lost 8 bases, and 6 bases stayed unmatched.

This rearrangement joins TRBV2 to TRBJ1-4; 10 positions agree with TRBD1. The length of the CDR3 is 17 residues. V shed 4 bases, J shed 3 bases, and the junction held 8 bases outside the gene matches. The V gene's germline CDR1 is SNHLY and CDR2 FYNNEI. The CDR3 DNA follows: TGTGCCAGCAGTGCCCCGGGACAGGGGTGGGCTAATGAAAAACTGTTTTTT. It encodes CASSAPGQGWANEKLFF.

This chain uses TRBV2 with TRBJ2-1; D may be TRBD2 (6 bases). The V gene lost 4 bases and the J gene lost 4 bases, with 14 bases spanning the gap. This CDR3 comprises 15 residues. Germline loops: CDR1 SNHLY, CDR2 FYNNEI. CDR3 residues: CASSGAGGRYNEQFF. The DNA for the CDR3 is TGTGCCAGCAGTGGGGCCGGGGGACGGTACAATGAGCAGTTCTTC.

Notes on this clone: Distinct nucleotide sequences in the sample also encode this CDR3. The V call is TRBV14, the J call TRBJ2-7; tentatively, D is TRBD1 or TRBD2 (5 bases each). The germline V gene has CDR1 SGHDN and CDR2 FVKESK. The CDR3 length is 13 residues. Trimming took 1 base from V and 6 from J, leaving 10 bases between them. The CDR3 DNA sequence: TGTGCCAGCAGCCAAGTTGCAGGGAGCGAGCAGTACTTC. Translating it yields CASSQVAGSEQYF.

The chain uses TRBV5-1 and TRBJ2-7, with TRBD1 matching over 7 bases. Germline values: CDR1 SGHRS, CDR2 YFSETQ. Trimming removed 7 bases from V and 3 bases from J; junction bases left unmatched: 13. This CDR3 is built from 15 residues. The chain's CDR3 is CASRQGVARVYEQYF. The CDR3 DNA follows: TGCGCCAGCCGCCAGGGGGTAGCTCGCGTCTACGAGCAGTACTTC.

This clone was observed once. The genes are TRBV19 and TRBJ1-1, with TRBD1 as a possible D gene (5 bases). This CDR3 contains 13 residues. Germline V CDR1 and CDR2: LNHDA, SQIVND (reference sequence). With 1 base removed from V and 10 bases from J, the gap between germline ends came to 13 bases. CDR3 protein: CASSIGFNGGAFF. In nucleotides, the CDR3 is TGTGCCAGTAGTATAGGATTTAACGGGGGAGCTTTCTTT.

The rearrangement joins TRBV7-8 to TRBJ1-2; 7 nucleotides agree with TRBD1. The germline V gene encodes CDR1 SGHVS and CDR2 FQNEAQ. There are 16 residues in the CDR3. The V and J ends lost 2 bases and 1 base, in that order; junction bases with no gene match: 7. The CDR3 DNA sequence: TGTGCCAGCAGCTTACGCCCGCGGGACAGTAACTATGGCTACACCTTC. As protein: CASSLRPRDSNYGYTF.

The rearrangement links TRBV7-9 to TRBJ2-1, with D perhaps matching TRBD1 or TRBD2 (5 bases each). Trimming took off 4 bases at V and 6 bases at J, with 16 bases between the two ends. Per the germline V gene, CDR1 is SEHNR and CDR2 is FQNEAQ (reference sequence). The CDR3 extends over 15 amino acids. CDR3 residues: CASSSSGTSANEQFF. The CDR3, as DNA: TGTGCCAGCAGCTCTTCCGGGACCAGCGCCAATGAGCAGTTCTTC.

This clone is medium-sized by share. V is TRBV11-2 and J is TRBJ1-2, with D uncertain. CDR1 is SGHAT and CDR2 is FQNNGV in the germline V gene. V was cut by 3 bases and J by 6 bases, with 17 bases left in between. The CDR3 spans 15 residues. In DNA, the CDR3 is TGTGCCAGCAGCTTCTGGGGATCCCACTATGATGGCTACACCTTC. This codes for CASSFWGSHYDGYTF.

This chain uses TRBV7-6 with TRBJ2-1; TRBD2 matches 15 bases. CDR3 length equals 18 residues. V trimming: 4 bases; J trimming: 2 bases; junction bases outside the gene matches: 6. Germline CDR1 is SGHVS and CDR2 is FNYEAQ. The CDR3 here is CASSSGLAGGSAYNEQFF. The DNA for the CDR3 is TGTGCCAGCAGCTCTGGACTAGCGGGGGGGTCAGCCTACAATGAGCAGTTCTTC. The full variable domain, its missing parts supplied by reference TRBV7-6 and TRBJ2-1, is GAGVSQSPRYKVTKRGQDVALRCDPISGHVSLYWYRQALGQGPEFLTYFNYEAQQDKSGLPNDRFSAERPEGSISTLTIQRTEQRDSAMYRCASSSGLAGGSAYNEQFFGPGTRLTVL.

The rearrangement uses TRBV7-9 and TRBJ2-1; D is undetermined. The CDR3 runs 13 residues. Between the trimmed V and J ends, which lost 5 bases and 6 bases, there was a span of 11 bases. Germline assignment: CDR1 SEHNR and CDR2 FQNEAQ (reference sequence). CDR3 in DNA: TGTGCCAGCAGCCTCTCCGATGGCAATGAGCAGTTCTTC. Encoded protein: CASSLSDGNEQFF.

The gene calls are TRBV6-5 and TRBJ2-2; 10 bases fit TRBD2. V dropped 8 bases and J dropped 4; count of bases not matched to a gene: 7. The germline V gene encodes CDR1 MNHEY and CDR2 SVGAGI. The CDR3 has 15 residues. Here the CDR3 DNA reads TGTGCCAGCGTCGGAGCGGGGGGGATCACCGGGGAGCTGTTTTTT. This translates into CASVGAGGITGELFF.

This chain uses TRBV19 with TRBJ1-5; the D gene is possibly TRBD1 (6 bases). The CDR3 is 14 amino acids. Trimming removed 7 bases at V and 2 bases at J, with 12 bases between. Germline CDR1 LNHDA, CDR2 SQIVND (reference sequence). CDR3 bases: TGTGCCAGTAAGGGGGGTGGGGGCAATCAGCCCCAGCATTTT. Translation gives CASKGGGGNQPQHF.

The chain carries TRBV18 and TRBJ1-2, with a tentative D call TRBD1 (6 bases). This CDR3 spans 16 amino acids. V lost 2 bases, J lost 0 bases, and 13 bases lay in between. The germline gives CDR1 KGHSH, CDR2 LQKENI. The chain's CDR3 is CASSPRPGEANYGYTF. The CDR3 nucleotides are TGTGCCAGCTCACCAAGGCCAGGGGAGGCTAACTATGGCTACACCTTC. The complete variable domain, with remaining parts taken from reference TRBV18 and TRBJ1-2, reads NAGVMQNPRHLVRRRGQEARLRCSPMKGHSHVYWYRQLPEEGLKFMVYLQKENIIDESGMPKERFSAEFPKEGPSILRIQQVVRGDSAAYFCASSPRPGEANYGYTFGSGTRLTVV.

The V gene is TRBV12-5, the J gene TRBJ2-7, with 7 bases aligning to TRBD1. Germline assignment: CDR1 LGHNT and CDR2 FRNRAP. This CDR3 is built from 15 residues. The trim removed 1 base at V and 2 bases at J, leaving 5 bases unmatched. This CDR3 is CASGLDLGTAYEQYF. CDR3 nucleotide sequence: TGTGCTAGTGGTTTGGATCTTGGGACAGCCTACGAGCAGTACTTC. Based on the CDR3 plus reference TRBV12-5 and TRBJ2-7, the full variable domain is DARVTQTPRHKVTEMGQEVTMRCQPILGHNTVFWYRQTMMQGLELLAYFRNRAPLDDSGMPKDRFSAEMPDATLATLKIQPSEPRDSAVYFCASGLDLGTAYEQYFGPGTRLTVT.